This TCR beta chain was recorded in a study of blood T cell repertoires in COVID-19 (dated by TCRdb to the early 2020s). About the study as a whole: Collaborator samples came from the United States, Italy and Spain and covered acute and convalescent phases of COVID-19. Sample metadata almost always included a de-identified subject ID, COVID-19 status, age in years and sex. The material from the prospective study consisted of cDNA or gDNA derived from T cells, B-cell-depleted T cells, or PBMCs. Where available, HLA class I and class II types were obtained from metadata supplied by the sample provider rather than from assay-based typing. The repertoires were released in a freely available public database intended as a resource for research on the immune response to SARS-CoV-2. Subjects who had been exposed to COVID-19, were actively infected with it, or had recovered from it provided the deeply sampled blood TCRbeta repertoires that made up the dataset. Samples were obtained from the ongoing ImmuneRACE study (first 160 participants) and from some 1,200 subjects provided by 6 global collaborators. Overall study outcomes, separate from this receptor: How much clinical and demographic metadata was included differed by source and by participant, and the metadata was provided uncurated.

TCRbeta CDR3 regions were amplified from genomic DNA using the immunoSEQ Assay, a bias-controlled multiplex PCR. The authors' pipeline ran thus. Nucleated cell counts per sample were estimated from amplification of reference gene primers within the assay. To quantify the absolute abundance of each unique TCRbeta CDR3 rearrangement, sequence reads were collapsed and filtered. Productive Simpson clonality was computed per sample as the square root of Simpson's diversity index over productive rearrangements. TCRdb stores this immuneACCESS table with in-frame sequences only. Part of the clones is absent; in the studies checked, under half of the shortfall reflects unresolved V genes, and no reason is known for the rest. V and J calls and clone size come straight from that table; D and trimming were deduced from the DNA. Within this sample are roughly 88,000 clones, with roughly 85% of them counted one time only. Of the sample, approximately 20% is held by the ten largest clones.

Remarks on this clone: Its antigen remains unidentified. Nothing much larger sits one base from this clone, and base qualities are not available.

The CDR3 holds 13 amino acids from the cysteine to the phenylalanine. Left in the record is the CDR3 DNA by itself, 39 bases read in frame from the first base. After removal of 7 bases from V and 1 base from J, the junction retains 3 bases not matched to a gene. Looking up the germline V gene yields CDR1 MNHEY and CDR2 SVGAGI. One collaborating source in Seattle enrolled patients while the patients were actively infected and followed the patients over time throughout the course of disease. Whole blood was collected in K2EDTA tubes by collaborating institutions according to the institutions' own protocols. For TCRbeta analysis, collaborator samples were shipped as frozen whole blood, as isolated PBMCs, or as DNA extracted from either sample type.

The chain links TRBV6-5 with TRBJ2-7, with 8 junctional bases fitting TRBD1. This sequence was found in a woman between 55 and 75 years old with COVID-19, enrolled during active disease. Sequences were obtained from peripheral blood. The nucleotides are TGTGCCAGCATGGACAGGGTTTCCTACGAGCAGTACTTC. Its product reads: CASMDRVSYEQYF.